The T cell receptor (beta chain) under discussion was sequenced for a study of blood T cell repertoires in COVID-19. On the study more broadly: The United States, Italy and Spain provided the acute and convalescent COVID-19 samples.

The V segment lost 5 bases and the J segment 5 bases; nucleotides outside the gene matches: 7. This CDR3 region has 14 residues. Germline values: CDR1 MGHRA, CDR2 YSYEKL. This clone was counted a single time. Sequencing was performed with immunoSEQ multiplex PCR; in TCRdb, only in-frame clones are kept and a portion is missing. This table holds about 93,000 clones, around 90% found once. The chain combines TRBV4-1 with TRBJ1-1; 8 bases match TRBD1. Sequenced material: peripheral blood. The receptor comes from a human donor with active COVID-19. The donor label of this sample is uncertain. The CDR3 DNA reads TGCGCCAGCAGCAAATCGACAGGGGAGACTGAAGCTTTCTTT. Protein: CASSKSTGETEAFF.